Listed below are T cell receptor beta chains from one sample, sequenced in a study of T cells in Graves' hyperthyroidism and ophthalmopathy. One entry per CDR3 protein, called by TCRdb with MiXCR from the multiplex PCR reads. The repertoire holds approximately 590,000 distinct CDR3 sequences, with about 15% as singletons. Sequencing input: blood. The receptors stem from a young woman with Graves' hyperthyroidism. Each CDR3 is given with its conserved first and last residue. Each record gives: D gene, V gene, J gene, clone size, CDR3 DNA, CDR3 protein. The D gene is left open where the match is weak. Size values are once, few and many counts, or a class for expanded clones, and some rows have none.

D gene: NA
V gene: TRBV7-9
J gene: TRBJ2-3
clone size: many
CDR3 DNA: TGTGCCAGCAGCTCTCCCCACTCGAGGTTGGGGCCCGATACGCAGTATTTT
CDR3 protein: CASSSPHSRLGPDTQYF

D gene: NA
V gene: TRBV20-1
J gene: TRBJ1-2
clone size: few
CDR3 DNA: TGCAGTGCTAGGCCTACGGCCGGGCATGGCTACACCTTC
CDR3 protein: CSARPTAGHGYTF

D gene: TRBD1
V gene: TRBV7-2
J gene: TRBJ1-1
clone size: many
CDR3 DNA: TGTGCCAGCAGCTTCGGACAGGGTGCGAACACTGAAGCTTTCTTT
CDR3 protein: CASSFGQGANTEAFF

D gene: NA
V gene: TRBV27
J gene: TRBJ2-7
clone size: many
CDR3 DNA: TGTGCCAGCAGTCCCTACGCCTCAACAGGGTTTGCCTACGAGCAGTACTTC
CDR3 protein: CASSPYASTGFAYEQYF

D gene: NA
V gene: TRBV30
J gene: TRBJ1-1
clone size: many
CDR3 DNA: TGTGCCTGGAGCATACAGGGGAACACTGAAGCTTTCTTT
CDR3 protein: CAWSIQGNTEAFF

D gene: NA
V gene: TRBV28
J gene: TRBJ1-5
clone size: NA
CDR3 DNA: TGTGCCAGCAGTTTAGCCCCGGCCAGACCCAATCAGCCCCAGCATTTT
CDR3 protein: CASSLAPARPNQPQHF

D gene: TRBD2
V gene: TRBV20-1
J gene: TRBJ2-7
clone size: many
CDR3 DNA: TGCAGTGCTAGGACTAGCGGGAGGGTTGGTTCCTACGAGCAGTACTTC
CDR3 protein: CSARTSGRVGSYEQYF

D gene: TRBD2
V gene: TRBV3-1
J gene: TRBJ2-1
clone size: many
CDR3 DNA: TGTGCCAGCAGCCAAGGGCTAGCGGGATCACGCCCTGAGCAGTTCTTC
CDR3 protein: CASSQGLAGSRPEQFF

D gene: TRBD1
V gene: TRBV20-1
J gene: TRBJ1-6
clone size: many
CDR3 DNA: TGCAGTGCTAGACCCGGGACAGGGTCTTCACCCCTCCACTTT
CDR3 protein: CSARPGTGSSPLHF

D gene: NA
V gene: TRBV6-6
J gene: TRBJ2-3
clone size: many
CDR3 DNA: TGTGCCAGCAGTTACCTGGGCAGGGGTACAGATACGCAGTATTTT
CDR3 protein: CASSYLGRGTDTQYF

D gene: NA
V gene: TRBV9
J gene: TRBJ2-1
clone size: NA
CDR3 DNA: TGTGCCAGCAGCGACGGTAGCGGAAGTTACAATGAGCAGTTCTTC
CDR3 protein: CASSDGSGSYNEQFF

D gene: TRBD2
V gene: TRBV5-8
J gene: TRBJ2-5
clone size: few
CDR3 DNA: TGTGCCAGCAGCCCGGGACTAGGTCAAGAGACCCAGTACTTC
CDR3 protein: CASSPGLGQETQYF

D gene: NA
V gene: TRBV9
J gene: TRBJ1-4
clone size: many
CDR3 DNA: TGTGCCAGCAGCGTAGAGGACAGTCTCAACAGTGAAAAACTGTTTTTT
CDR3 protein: CASSVEDSLNSEKLFF

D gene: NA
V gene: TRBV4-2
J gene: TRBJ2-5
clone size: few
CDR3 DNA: TGTGCCAGCAGCCAAGTCGGGGAAGGTCAAGAGACCCAGTACTTC
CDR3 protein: CASSQVGEGQETQYF

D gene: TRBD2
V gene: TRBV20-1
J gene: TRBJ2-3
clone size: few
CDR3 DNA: TGCAGTGCTTTCCTACTAGCGGGGCAGGGCGCAGATACGCAGTATTTT
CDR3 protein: CSAFLLAGQGADTQYF

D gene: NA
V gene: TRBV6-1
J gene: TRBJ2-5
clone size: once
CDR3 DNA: TGTGCCAGCAGAAGGGACTTCCAAGAGACCCAGTACTTC
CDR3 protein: CASRRDFQETQYF

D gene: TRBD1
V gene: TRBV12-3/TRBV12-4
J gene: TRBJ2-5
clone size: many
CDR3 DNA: TGTGCCAGCAGTACGAGGACAGGGGAGGAGACCCAGTACTTC
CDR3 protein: CASSTRTGEETQYF

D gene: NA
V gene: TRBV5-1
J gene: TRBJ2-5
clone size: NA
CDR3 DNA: TGCGCCAGCAGCTTGGTTTCAGGGGCAGAGACCCAGTACTTC
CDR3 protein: CASSLVSGAETQYF

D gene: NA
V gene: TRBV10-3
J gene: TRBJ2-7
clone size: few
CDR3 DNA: TGTGCCATCAGTGAGAGGGAGTCCTACGAGCAGTACTTC
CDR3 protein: CAISERESYEQYF

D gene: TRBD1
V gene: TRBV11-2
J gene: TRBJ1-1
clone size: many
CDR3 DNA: TGTGCCAGCAGCTTACTCGGGACAGGGATTTCGACTGAAGCTTTCTTT
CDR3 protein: CASSLLGTGISTEAFF

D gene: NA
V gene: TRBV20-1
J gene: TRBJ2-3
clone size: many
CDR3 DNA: TGCAGTGCTAGAGATCTCTTGGGGCAGGGCGGTGGGGTCCGGACAGATACGCAGTATTTT
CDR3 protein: CSARDLLGQGGGVRTDTQYF

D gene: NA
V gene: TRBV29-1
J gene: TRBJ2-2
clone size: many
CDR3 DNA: TGCAGCGTTAAAGCAGGGTTCGACACCGGGGAGCTGTTTTTT
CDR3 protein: CSVKAGFDTGELFF

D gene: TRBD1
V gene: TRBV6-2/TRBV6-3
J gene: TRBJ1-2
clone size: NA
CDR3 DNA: TGTGCCAGCACTACGGGACAGGCTGCCTATGGCTACACCTTC
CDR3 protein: CASTTGQAAYGYTF

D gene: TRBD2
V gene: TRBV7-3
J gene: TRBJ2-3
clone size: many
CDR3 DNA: TGTGCCAGCAGCTTAACGGGGACTAGCGGGGATACGCAGTATTTT
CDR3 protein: CASSLTGTSGDTQYF

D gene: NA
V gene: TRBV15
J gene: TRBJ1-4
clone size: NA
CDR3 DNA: TGTGCCACCAGCAGACTTGGGGGGAGCGCATGGTCTGAAAAACTGTTTTTT
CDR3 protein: CATSRLGGSAWSEKLFF

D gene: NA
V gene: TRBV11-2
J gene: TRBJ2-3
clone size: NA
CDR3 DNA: TGTGCCAGCAGCTACACCACAGGAGATACGCAGTATTTT
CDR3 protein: CASSYTTGDTQYF

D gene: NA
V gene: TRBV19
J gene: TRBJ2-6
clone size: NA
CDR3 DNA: TGTGCCAGTAGTAAAATCTCTGGGGCCAACGTCCTGACTTTC
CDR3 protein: CASSKISGANVLTF

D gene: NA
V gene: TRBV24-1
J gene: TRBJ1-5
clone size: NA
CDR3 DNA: TGTGCCACCATTCCCCGGGTGGGGGCTCGTGTTTGTCAGCCCCAGCATTTT
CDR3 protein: CATIPRVGARVCQPQHF

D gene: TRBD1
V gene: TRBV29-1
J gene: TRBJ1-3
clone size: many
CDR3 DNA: TGCAGCGTTGTTCAGGGGGACACCATATATTTT
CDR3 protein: CSVVQGDTIYF

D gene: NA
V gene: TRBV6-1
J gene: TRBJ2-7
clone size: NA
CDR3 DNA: TGTGCCAGCAGGAGCGGAAGCTCCTACGAGCAGTACTTC
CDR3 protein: CASRSGSSYEQYF

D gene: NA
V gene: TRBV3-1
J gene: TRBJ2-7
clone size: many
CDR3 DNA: TGTGCCAGCAGCCAAGAAAGGAGCGGCTACGAGCAGTACTTC
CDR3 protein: CASSQERSGYEQYF

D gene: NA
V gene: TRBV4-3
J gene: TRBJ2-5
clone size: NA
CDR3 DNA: TGCGCCAGCAGCCCCGCAAGACGGGGCCAAGAGACCCAGTACTTC
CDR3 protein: CASSPARRGQETQYF

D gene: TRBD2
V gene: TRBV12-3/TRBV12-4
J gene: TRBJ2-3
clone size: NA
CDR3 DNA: TGTGCCAGCAGTTTAGCGCTGGTAGCGGGAGTCGTCGTGGATACGCAGTATTTT
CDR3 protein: CASSLALVAGVVVDTQYF

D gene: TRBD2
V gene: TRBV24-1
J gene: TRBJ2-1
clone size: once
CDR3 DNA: TGTGCCACCAGTGATTTTACTAGCGGGAGTCCCGACTACAATGAGCAGTTCTTC
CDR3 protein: CATSDFTSGSPDYNEQFF

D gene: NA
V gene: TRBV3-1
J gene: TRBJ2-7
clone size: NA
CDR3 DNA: TGTGCCAGCAGCCAAGATTACGGGAGAAGCTCCTACGAGCAGTACTTC
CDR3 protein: CASSQDYGRSSYEQYF

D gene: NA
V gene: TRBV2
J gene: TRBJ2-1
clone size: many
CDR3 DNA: TGTGCCAGCAGGGCAAACAATGAGCAGTTCTTC
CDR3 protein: CASRANNEQFF

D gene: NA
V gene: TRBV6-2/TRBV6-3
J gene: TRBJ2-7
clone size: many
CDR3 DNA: TGTGCCAGCAGTTACCTGACCTACGAGCAGTACTTC
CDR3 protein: CASSYLTYEQYF

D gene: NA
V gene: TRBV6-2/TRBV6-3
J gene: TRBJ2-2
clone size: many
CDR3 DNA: TGTGCCAGCGATCGCGGGATTCGGCACACCGGGGAGCTGTTTTTT
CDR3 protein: CASDRGIRHTGELFF

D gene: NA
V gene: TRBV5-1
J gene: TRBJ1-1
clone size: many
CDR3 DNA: TGCGCCAGCAGTTTGATCGGACAGAAGAACACTGAAGCTTTCTTT
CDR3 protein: CASSLIGQKNTEAFF

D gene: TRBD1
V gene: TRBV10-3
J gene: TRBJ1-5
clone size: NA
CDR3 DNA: TGTGCCATCTCAGGGGGAAACAATCAGCCCCAGCATTTT
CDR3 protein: CAISGGNNQPQHF

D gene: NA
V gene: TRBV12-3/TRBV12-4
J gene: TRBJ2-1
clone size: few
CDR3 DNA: TGTGCCAGCAGTGAGGGACGGTTCAATGAGCAGTTCTTC
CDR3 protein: CASSEGRFNEQFF

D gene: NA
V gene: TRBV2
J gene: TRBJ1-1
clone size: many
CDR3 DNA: TGTGCCAGCAGTGTTAAACAGATGAACACTGAAGCTTTCTTT
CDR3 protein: CASSVKQMNTEAFF

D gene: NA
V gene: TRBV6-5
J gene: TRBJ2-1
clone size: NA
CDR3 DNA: TGTGCCAGCAGTTTTACTTCGGGGCCCTCCTACAATGAGCAGTTCTTC
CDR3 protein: CASSFTSGPSYNEQFF

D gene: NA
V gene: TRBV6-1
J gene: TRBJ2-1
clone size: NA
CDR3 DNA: TGTGCCAGCAGTGAAGGTTTTTCATTACTTTACAATGAGCAGTTCTTC
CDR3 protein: CASSEGFSLLYNEQFF